One and the same sample provided the 17 T cell receptor beta chains below, sequenced in a study of blood T cell repertoires in COVID-19. The table came from immunoSEQ multiplex PCR; TCRdb's copy has only in-frame clones and leaves some out. The sample shows 200,000 to 250,000 clones, about 90% of them seen only once. Sequenced input: PBMCs or T cells enriched from blood (not recorded which). Source of these receptors: a man younger than 40 who had been exposed to COVID-19.

The V and J genes are TRBV7-2 and TRBJ2-5, with 8 bases fitting TRBD1. With 5 bases clipped from V and 1 base from J, the junction kept 6 bases outside the gene matches. The CDR3 runs to 15 residues. CDR1 and CDR2 (germline): SGHTA, FQGNSA. The CDR3 DNA sequence: TGTGCCAGCAGCCCAAGGACAGGGCTCCAAGAGACCCAGTACTTC. Its protein is CASSPRTGLQETQYF. The entire variable domain, with the rest obtained from reference TRBV7-2 and TRBJ2-5, is as follows: GAGVSQSPSNKVTEKGKDVELRCDPISGHTALYWYRQSLGQGLEFLIYFQGNSAPDKSGLPSDRFSAERTGGSVSTLTIQRTQQEDSAVYLCASSPRTGLQETQYFGPGTRLLVL.

V and J are TRBV11-2 and TRBJ2-3, with D hard to call. The CDR3 is made up of 11 amino acids. V shed 3 bases and J shed 5 bases, with 3 bases lying between them. Germline CDR1 reads SGHAT; CDR2 reads FQNNGV. DNA for the CDR3: TGTGCCAGCAGCTTCAGAGATACGCAGTATTTT. This sequence encodes CASSFRDTQYF.

The chain joins TRBV7-8 to TRBJ1-2; D gene unclear. CDR3 length: 15 amino acids. V was clipped by 0 bases and J by 4 bases, with 12 bases between them. Germline V gene sequence: CDR1 SGHVS, CDR2 FQNEAQ. CDR3 loop: CASSLAYRFSYGYTF. CDR3 DNA sequence: TGTGCCAGCAGCTTAGCGTATAGATTTTCCTATGGCTACACCTTC.

This rearrangement joins TRBV5-1 to TRBJ1-1; 7 bases map to TRBD1. From germline, CDR1 is SGHRS and CDR2 YFSETQ. Trimming cost V 3 bases and J 1 base; bases outside gene matches: 9. The CDR3 spans 16 residues. CDR3 in DNA: TGCGCCAGCAGCTACGGACAGGCACCTAGGAACACTGAAGCTTTCTTT. Its protein is CASSYGQAPRNTEAFF.

V gene TRBV14 combines with J gene TRBJ2-1; D possibly corresponds to TRBD2 (6 bases). The CDR3 has 13 residues. Germline lookup yields CDR1 SGHDN and CDR2 FVKESK. Trimming removed 1 base from V and 9 bases from J, with 10 bases in between. The CDR3 DNA sequence: TGTGCCAGCAGCCAAGGGTTGGGAGGTGAGCAGTTCTTC. This codes for CASSQGLGGEQFF.

This clone appeared a few times. CDR3 loop: CASSLEVGSADEQFF. The CDR3 DNA is TGTGCCAGCAGTTTAGAGGTCGGCTCGGCGGATGAGCAGTTCTTC. The chain employs TRBV27 and TRBJ2-1; D remains unclear. V lost 2 bases and J 8 bases, leaving 16 bases between the germline ends. Germline V gives CDR1 MNHEY, CDR2 SMNVEV (reference sequence). This CDR3 contains 15 residues.

The rearrangement joins TRBV10-3 to TRBJ1-2; a weak D match, TRBD1 (6 bases). CDR1 is ENHRY and CDR2 is SYGVKD in the germline V gene. The V and J ends lost 6 bases and 4 bases respectively, with 12 bases between them. The CDR3 is 13 residues long. CDR3 sequence: CAISGGPSYGYTF. CDR3 sequence (DNA): TGTGCCATCAGCGGGGGGCCCAGCTATGGCTACACCTTC.

The chain uses TRBV6-6 and TRBJ2-1; 10 bases map to TRBD2. The germline V gene has CDR1 MNHNY and CDR2 SVGAGI (reference sequence). J lost 10 bases, V lost 5 bases, and 17 bases had no gene match. The CDR3 is 17 residues long. CDR3 bases: TGTGCCAGCAGTCTAAACCCCCCTGCTAGCGGGGGTGGGGAGCAGTTCTTC. It specifies CASSLNPPASGGGEQFF.

The rearrangement joins TRBV2 to TRBJ2-3; 8 nucleotides align to TRBD2. This CDR3 contains 16 residues. After removal of 6 bases from V and 2 bases from J, the junction contained 10 bases not matched to a gene. Germline values: CDR1 SNHLY, CDR2 FYNNEI. The CDR3 reads CASSVTTSGYTDTQYF. The CDR3 nucleotides are TGTGCCAGCAGCGTAACAACTAGCGGATACACAGATACGCAGTATTTT.

The chain joins TRBV4-2 to TRBJ2-5; possible D gene TRBD1, 8 bases. The germline V gene encodes CDR1 LGHNA and CDR2 YNFKEQ. V lost 0 bases and J lost 3, with 17 bases in between. The CDR3 covers 17 residues. The CDR3 spells CASSQDTGGVLEETQYF. The CDR3 coding sequence is TGTGCCAGCAGCCAAGATACAGGGGGGGTCCTTGAAGAGACCCAGTACTTC.

In its sample, this clone was seen once. The V gene is TRBV4-1, the J gene TRBJ1-4; no reliable D call. Per germline, CDR1 MGHRA and CDR2 YSYEKL. Trimming left V 4 bases short and J 12 bases short, with 21 bases between. The CDR3 contains 15 residues. Here the CDR3 reads CASSLLDPGPPELFF. For the CDR3, the DNA is TGCGCCAGCAGCCTACTAGACCCGGGCCCCCCCGAACTGTTTTTT.

V gene TRBV4-2 combines with J gene TRBJ2-1; D remains unclear. Germline V gives CDR1 LGHNA, CDR2 YNFKEQ. This CDR3 has 15 residues. V shed 0 bases and J shed 8 bases, with 14 bases lying between them. This CDR3 is CASSQDRRFQDEQFF. CDR3 DNA: TGTGCCAGCAGCCAAGATAGACGCTTTCAGGATGAGCAGTTCTTC.

The chain combines TRBV5-5 with TRBJ1-2; possible D gene TRBD1, 6 bases. CDR3 length: 13 residues. Per germline, CDR1 SGHKS and CDR2 YYEKEE (reference sequence). Trimming took off 4 bases at V and 4 bases at J, with 11 bases between the two ends. This CDR3 reads CASSLRDTYGYTF. The CDR3 DNA reads as TGTGCCAGCAGCCTCCGGGACACCTATGGCTACACCTTC.

This chain uses TRBV6-4 with TRBJ2-1; 9 nucleotides agree with TRBD2. The V and J ends lost 2 bases and 4 bases, in that order; junction bases with no gene match: 3. The germline gives CDR1 MRHNA, CDR2 SNTAGT. The CDR3 is 15 residues long. CDR3 amino acids: CASSDGGGAYNEQFF. In DNA form, the CDR3 reads TGTGCCAGCAGTGACGGCGGGGGGGCTTACAATGAGCAGTTCTTC.

This clone was seen just once. The chain links TRBV21-1 to TRBJ2-3; the DNA was not used to check the table's D call, TRBD2. TRBV21-1 is listed as a pseudogene. This CDR3 is built from 15 residues. The CDR3 sequence is CASILLSRVEDTQYF. The CDR3 DNA is TGTGCCAGCATCCTACTTTCCCGGGTAGAGGATACGCAGTATTTT.

This chain links TRBV6-4 with TRBJ1-2; perhaps TRBD1 as D (5 bases). CDR3 length: 13 amino acids. CDR1 and CDR2 from the germline V gene are MRHNA and SNTAGT. Trimming left V 3 bases short and J 8 bases short, with 13 bases between. The CDR3 is CASSERRGSGYTF. The CDR3 bases are TGTGCCAGCAGTGAACGGAGGGGTTCGGGCTACACCTTC.

V is TRBV4-1 and J is TRBJ1-2; no clear D. V was cut by 0 bases and J by 8 bases, with 10 bases left in between. Germline CDR1 MGHRA, CDR2 YSYEKL. There are 13 residues in the CDR3. CDR3 in DNA: TGCGCCAGCAGCCAAGAGCGAGCTGCGGGCTACACCTTC. Protein sequence: CASSQERAAGYTF.